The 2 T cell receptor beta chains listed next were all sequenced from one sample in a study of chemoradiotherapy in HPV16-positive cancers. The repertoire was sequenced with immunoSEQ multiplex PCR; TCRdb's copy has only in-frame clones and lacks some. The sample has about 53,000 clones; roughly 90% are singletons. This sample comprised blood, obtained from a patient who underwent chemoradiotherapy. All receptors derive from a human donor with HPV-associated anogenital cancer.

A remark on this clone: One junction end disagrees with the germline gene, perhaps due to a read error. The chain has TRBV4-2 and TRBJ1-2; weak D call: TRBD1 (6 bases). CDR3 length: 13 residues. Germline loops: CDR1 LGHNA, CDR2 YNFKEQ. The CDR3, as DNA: TGTGCCAGCACCCAACAGGGCTACTATGGCTACACCTTC. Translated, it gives CASTQQGYYGYTF.

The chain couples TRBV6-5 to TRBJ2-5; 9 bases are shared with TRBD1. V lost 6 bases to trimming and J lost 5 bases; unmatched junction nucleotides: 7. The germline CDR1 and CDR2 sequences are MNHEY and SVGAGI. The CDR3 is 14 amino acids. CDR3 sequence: CASRKQGAVETQYF. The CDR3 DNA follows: TGTGCCAGCAGAAAACAGGGGGCGGTCGAGACCCAGTACTTC.